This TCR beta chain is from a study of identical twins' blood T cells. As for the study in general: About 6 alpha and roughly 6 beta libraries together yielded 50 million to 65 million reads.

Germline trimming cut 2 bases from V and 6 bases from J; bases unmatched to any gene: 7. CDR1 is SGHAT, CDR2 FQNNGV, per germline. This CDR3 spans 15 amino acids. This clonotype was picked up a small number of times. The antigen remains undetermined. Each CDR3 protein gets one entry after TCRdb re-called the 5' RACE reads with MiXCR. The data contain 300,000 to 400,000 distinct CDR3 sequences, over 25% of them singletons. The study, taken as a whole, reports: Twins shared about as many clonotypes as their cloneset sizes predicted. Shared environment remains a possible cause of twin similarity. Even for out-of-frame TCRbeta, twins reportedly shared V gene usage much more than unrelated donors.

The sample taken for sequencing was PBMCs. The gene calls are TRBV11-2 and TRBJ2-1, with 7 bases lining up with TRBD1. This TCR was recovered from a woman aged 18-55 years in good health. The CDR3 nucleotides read TGTGCCAGCAGCTTACTACTACAGGGGCTCAATGAGCAGTTCTTC. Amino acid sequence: CASSLLLQGLNEQFF.